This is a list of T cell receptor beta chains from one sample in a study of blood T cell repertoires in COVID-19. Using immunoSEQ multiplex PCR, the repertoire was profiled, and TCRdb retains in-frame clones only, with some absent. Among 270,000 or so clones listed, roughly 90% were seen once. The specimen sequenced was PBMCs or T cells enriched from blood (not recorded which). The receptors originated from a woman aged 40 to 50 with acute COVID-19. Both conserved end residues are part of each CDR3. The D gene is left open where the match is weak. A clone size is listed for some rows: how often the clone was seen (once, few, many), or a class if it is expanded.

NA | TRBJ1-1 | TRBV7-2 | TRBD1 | TGTGCCAGCAGCGAACAGGGGGCGTTAGCTTTCTTT | CASSEQGALAFF
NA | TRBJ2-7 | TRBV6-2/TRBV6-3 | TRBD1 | TGTGCCAGCAGCCCCGGGACAGGGGGTCGATACGAGCAGTACTTC | CASSPGTGGRYEQYF
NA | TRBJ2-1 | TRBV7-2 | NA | TGTGCCAGCAGCTTAGCGTTCAGTGAGCAGTTCTTC | CASSLAFSEQFF
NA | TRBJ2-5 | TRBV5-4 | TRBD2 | TGTGCCAGCAGCTTGGCCGATACTAGCGGGCCTCAAGAGACCCAGTACTTC | CASSLADTSGPQETQYF
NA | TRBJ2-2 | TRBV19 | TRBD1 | TGTGCCAGTAGCACACAGGGGGTAGTAGCCGGGGAGCTGTTTTTT | CASSTQGVVAGELFF
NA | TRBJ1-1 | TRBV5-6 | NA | TGTGCCAGCAGCCGATTGAGGTATGAAGCTTTCTTT | CASSRLRYEAFF
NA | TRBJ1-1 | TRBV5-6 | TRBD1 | TGTGCCAGCAGGGAGACAGGGGGGGACACTGAAGCTTTCTTT | CASRETGGDTEAFF
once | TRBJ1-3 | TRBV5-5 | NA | TGTGCCAGCAACTCCCATCTCTCTGGAAACACCATATATTTT | CASNSHLSGNTIYF
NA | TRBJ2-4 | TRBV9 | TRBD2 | TGTGCCAGCAGCGTTGGACCAGCGGGGCTAGCCAAAAACATTCAGTACTTC | CASSVGPAGLAKNIQYF
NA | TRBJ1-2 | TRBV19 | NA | TGTGCCAGTAGTATAGTTGGGCACTATGGCTACACCTTC | CASSIVGHYGYTF
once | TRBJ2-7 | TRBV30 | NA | TGTGCCTTGGACCCCAGGGGGGACAGCTCCTACGAGCAGTACTTC | CALDPRGDSSYEQYF